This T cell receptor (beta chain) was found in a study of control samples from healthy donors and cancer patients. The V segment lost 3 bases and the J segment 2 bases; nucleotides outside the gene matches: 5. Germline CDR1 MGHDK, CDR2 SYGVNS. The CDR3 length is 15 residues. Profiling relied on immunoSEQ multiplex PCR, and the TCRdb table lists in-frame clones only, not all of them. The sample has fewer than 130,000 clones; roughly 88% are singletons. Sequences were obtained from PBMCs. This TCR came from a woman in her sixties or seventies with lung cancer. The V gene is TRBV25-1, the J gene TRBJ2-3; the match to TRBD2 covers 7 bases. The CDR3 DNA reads TGTGCCAGCAGTGACGGCGGGAGTCCCACAGATACGCAGTATTTT. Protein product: CASSDGGSPTDTQYF.